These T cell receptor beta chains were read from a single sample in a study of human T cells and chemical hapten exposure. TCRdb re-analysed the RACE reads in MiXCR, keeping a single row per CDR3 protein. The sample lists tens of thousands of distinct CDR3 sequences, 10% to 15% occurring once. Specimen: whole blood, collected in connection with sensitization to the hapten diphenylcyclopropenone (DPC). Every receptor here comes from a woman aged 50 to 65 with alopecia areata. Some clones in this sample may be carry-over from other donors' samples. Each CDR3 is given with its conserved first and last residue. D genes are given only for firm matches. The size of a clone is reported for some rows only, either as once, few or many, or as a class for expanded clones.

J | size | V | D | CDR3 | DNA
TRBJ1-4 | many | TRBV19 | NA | CASNQPAGGASATNEKLFF | TGTGCCAGTAACCAACCCGCGGGGGGTGCCAGTGCAACTAATGAAAAACTGTTTTTT
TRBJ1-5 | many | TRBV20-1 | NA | CSAMDSISNQPQHF | TGCAGTGCTATGGACAGCATTAGCAATCAGCCCCAGCATTTT
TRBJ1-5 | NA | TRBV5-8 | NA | CDSRSTPAAGAPNQPQHF | TGTGACAGCCGCTCGACGCCTGCGGCGGGGGCCCCCAATCAGCCCCAGCATTTT
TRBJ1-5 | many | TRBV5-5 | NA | CASSSVPGANQPQHF | TGTGCCAGCAGCTCGGTCCCAGGGGCGAATCAGCCCCAGCATTTT
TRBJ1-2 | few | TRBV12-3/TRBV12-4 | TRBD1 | CASRLSGTGDLGYTF | TGTGCCAGCAGGTTATCCGGGACAGGGGATCTTGGCTACACCTTC
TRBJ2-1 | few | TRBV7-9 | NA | CASSLGQYNEQFF | TGTGCCAGCAGCTTAGGCCAGTACAATGAGCAGTTCTTC
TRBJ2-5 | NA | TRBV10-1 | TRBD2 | CASSEDSGSGETQYF | TGCGCCAGCAGTGAGGACAGCGGGAGTGGGGAGACCCAGTACTTC
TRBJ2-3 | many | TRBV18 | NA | CASSPGGDTQYF | TGTGCCAGCTCACCAGGGGGAGATACGCAGTATTTT
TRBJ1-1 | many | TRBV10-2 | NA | CASSERTAEAFF | TGCGCCAGCAGTGAAAGGACAGCAGAAGCTTTCTTT
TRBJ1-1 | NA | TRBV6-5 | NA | CASRRTGEAFF | TGTGCCAGCAGGCGCACTGGGGAAGCTTTCTTT
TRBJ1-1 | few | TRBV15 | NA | CATSSGKNTEAFF | TGTGCCACCAGCAGCGGCAAGAACACTGAAGCTTTCTTT
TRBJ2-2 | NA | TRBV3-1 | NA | CASSYSNTGELFF | TGTGCCAGCAGCTATTCGAACACCGGGGAGCTGTTTTTT
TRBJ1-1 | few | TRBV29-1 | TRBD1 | CSVARGQGWTEAFF | TGCAGCGTCGCCAGGGGACAGGGCTGGACTGAAGCTTTCTTT
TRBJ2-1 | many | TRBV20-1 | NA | CSARDLSYNEQFF | TGCAGTGCTAGAGATCTTAGTTACAATGAGCAGTTCTTC
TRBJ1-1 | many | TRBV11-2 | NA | CASAGTPGAEAFF | TGTGCCAGCGCCGGGACCCCCGGGGCTGAAGCTTTCTTT
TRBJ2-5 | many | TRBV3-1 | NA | CASSPYSQETQYF | TGTGCCAGCAGCCCATATAGCCAAGAGACCCAGTACTTC
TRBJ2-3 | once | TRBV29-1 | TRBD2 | CSVRTSGSDTDTQYF | TGCAGCGTTAGGACTAGCGGGAGTGACACAGATACGCAGTATTTT
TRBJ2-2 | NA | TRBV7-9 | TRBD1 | CASSLTGTAANTGELFF | TGTGCCAGCAGCTTAACCGGGACAGCGGCGAACACCGGGGAGCTGTTTTTT
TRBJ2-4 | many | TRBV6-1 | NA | CASSESRTGGIQYF | TGTGCCAGCAGCGAGAGTAGAACCGGTGGCATTCAGTACTTC
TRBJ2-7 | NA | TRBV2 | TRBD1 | CASYRDSSYEQYF | TGTGCCAGTTACCGGGACAGCTCCTACGAGCAGTACTTC
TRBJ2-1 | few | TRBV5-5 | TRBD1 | CASRPGQGRYNEQFF | TGTGCCAGCAGGCCCGGACAGGGAAGGTACAATGAGCAGTTCTTC
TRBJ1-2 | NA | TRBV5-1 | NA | CASSVDGDYGYTF | TGCGCCAGCAGCGTGGACGGAGACTATGGCTACACCTTC
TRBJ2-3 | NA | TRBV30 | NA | CAWNPSRLSTDTQYF | TGTGCCTGGAACCCCAGCAGACTCAGCACAGATACGCAGTATTTT
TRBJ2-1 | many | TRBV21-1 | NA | CASSKDVRTKYNEQFF | TGTGCCAGCAGCAAAGATGTAAGGACTAAATACAATGAGCAGTTCTTC
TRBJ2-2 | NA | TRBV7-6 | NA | CASSLISGSVTGELFF | TGTGCCAGCAGCTTAATCTCCGGGAGTGTGACCGGGGAGCTGTTTTTT
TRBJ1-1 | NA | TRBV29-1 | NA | CSGGDVTYASEAFF | TGCAGCGGGGGGGACGTTACGTACGCCTCGGAGGCTTTCTTT
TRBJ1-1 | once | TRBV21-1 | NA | CASSKLGPLNTEAFF | TGTGCCAGCAGCAAGTTAGGGCCCTTGAACACTGAAGCTTTCTTT
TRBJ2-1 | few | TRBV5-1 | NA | CASSLNVNEQFF | TGCGCCAGCAGCTTGAACGTCAATGAGCAGTTCTTC
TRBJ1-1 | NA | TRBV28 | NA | CASSLAGAEAFF | TGTGCCAGCAGTTTGGCGGGGGCTGAAGCTTTCTTT